This passage covers 27 T cell receptor beta chains from one sample sequenced in a study of blood T cell repertoires in COVID-19. Sequencing was performed with immunoSEQ multiplex PCR; in TCRdb, only in-frame clones are kept and a portion is missing. Among roughly 410,000 clones listed, roughly 90% were seen once. Sequencing was done on a sample of peripheral blood. Receptors originate from a man in his forties or fifties with acute or convalescent COVID-19.

V gene TRBV5-6 combines with J gene TRBJ1-1; 7 nucleotides match TRBD1. Germline assignment: CDR1 SGHDT and CDR2 YYEEEE. The CDR3 extends over 14 amino acids. The ends lost 4 bases at V and 0 bases at J; junction bases unmatched: 3. This CDR3 reads CASSVTGLNTEAFF. In DNA form, the CDR3 reads TGTGCCAGCAGCGTGACAGGGTTGAACACTGAAGCTTTCTTT. Combining the CDR3 with reference TRBV5-6 and TRBJ1-1 gives the whole variable domain DAGVTQSPTHLIKTRGQQVTLRCSPKSGHDTVSWYQQALGQGPQFIFQYYEEEERQRGNFPDRFSGHQFPNYSSELNVNALLLGDSALYLCASSVTGLNTEAFFGQGTRLTVV.

The chain joins TRBV6-2 or TRBV6-3 to TRBJ2-3; D ambiguous. This CDR3 contains 12 residues. The V gene lost 4 bases and the J gene lost 10 bases, with 12 bases spanning the gap. The V gene's germline CDR1 is MNHEY and CDR2 SVGEGT. CDR3: CASSSSAVAQYF. CDR3 sequence (DNA): TGTGCCAGCAGTTCATCCGCGGTAGCGCAGTATTTT.

The J gene is TRBJ1-2, the V gene TRBV29-1; TRBD1 agrees at 9 bases. The length of the CDR3 is 13 residues. J gave up 7 bases and V 0 bases, and 3 bases lay outside the gene matches. Germline-derived CDR1 and CDR2 are SQVTM and ANQGSEA. Here the CDR3 reads CSVEEGQGSGYTF. The CDR3 DNA follows: TGCAGCGTTGAAGAAGGACAGGGGAGTGGCTACACCTTC.

This clone came up a few times. This chain connects TRBV3-1 (or the pseudogene TRBV3-2) to TRBJ1-6; 8 bases line up with TRBD1. V dropped 1 base and J dropped 9; count of bases not matched to a gene: 5. The CDR3 is 15 residues long. Per germline, CDR1 LGHDT and CDR2 YNNKEL (reference sequence). Here the CDR3 DNA reads TGTGCCAGCAGCCAAGTCGGAACAGGGGGTTCACCCCTCCACTTT. As protein: CASSQVGTGGSPLHF.

This chain links TRBV11-3 with TRBJ2-3; TRBD2 matches at 10 bases. J lost 3 bases, V lost 1 base, and 1 base had no gene match. The CDR3 is 15 residues long. Per the germline V gene, CDR1 is SGHNT and CDR2 is YENEEA. CDR3 residues: CASSLVAGGTDTQYF. The CDR3 DNA reads as TGTGCCAGCAGCTTAGTAGCGGGAGGTACAGATACGCAGTATTTT. Full variable domain (outside the CDR3, taken from reference TRBV11-3 and TRBJ2-3): EAGVVQSPRYKIIEKKQPVAFWCNPISGHNTLYWYLQNLGQGPELLIRYENEEAVDDSQLPKDRFSAERLKGVDSTLKIQPAELGDSAVYLCASSLVAGGTDTQYFGPGTRLTVL.

CDR3 residues: CASSQVSSGGANEQFF. In DNA, the CDR3 is TGCGCCAGCAGCCAAGTTTCGAGCGGGGGGGCCAATGAGCAGTTCTTC. The chain links TRBV4-3 to TRBJ2-1; TRBD2 matches at 10 bases. V gave up 1 base and J gave up 6 bases; unmatched junction bases: 6. The CDR3 totals 16 residues. Germline CDR1 LGHNA, CDR2 YSLEER.

This clone was found once. This chain connects TRBV5-1 to TRBJ2-3; a possible D gene is TRBD2 (5 bases). V shed 1 base and J shed 3 bases, with 15 bases lying between them. The CDR3 runs 16 residues. CDR1 and CDR2 from the germline V gene are SGHRS and YFSETQ. This chain's CDR3 is CASSLMRRRGTDTQYF. Here the CDR3 DNA reads TGCGCCAGCAGCTTGATGAGGAGGCGCGGTACAGATACGCAGTATTTT.

V and J are TRBV7-9 and TRBJ2-1; 8 nucleotides align to TRBD1. The CDR3 length is 12 residues. Unmatched junction bases numbered 4, after V lost 8 bases and J lost 7 bases. Germline V gene sequence: CDR1 SEHNR, CDR2 FQNEAQ (reference sequence). The CDR3 DNA is TGTGCCAGCTTGCAGGGGGCGAATGAGCAGTTCTTC. This translates into CASLQGANEQFF.

The gene calls are TRBV6-5 and TRBJ2-1; 7 nucleotides match TRBD1. V lost 8 bases and J lost 8; bases outside the gene matches: 15. CDR3 length equals 15 residues. Germline-derived CDR1 and CDR2 are MNHEY and SVGAGI. CDR3 protein: CASPPGTVRGDEQFF. DNA for the CDR3: TGTGCCAGCCCCCCCGGGACAGTACGAGGGGATGAGCAGTTCTTC.

This chain links TRBV9 with TRBJ2-7, with a possible D match to TRBD2 (7 bases). V lost 3 bases and J 4 bases, leaving 17 bases between the germline ends. Germline assignment: CDR1 SGDLS and CDR2 YYNGEE. The CDR3 has 15 residues. CDR3 amino acids: CASSATGAGSYEQYF. CDR3 DNA sequence: TGTGCCAGCAGCGCGACAGGAGCGGGATCATACGAGCAGTACTTC.

The chain uses TRBV4-3 and TRBJ2-7; D perhaps matches TRBD1 (6 bases). Germline CDR1 and CDR2: LGHNA and YSLEER. V lost 0 bases and J lost 4, with 13 bases in between. There are 15 residues in the CDR3. CDR3 amino acids: CASSQDMDRFYEQYF. The CDR3 nucleotides read TGCGCCAGCAGCCAAGATATGGACAGATTTTACGAGCAGTACTTC.

The V and J genes are TRBV2 and TRBJ2-5; D might be TRBD2 (5 bases). The CDR3 is 11 residues long. Per germline, CDR1 SNHLY and CDR2 FYNNEI. Trimming shortened V by 8 bases and J by 5 bases, and 9 bases separated the two germline ends. CDR3 DNA sequence: TGTGCCAGCTCTCCGGGGGAGACCCAGTACTTC. Its translation is CASSPGETQYF.

The rearrangement links TRBV3-1 (or the pseudogene TRBV3-2) to TRBJ1-2; D ambiguous. V was cut by 4 bases and J by 7 bases, with 13 bases left in between. The CDR3 contains 13 residues. Germline CDR1 LGHDT, CDR2 YNNKEL (reference sequence). CDR3 loop: CASSREAGGGYTF. CDR3 in DNA: TGTGCCAGCAGCCGGGAGGCGGGAGGTGGCTACACCTTC.

The gene calls are TRBV7-2 and TRBJ2-1, with 10 positions matching TRBD2. CDR3 size: 16 residues. V dropped 4 bases and J dropped 8; count of bases not matched to a gene: 11. Germline CDR1 is SGHTA and CDR2 is FQGNSA. The CDR3 sequence: CASSSRTSGPQDEQFF. The CDR3 DNA is TGTGCCAGCAGCTCCCGGACTAGCGGACCCCAGGATGAGCAGTTCTTC.

This chain connects TRBV19 to TRBJ2-1, with D maybe TRBD2 (5 bases). Deletions cut 5 bases from V and 9 bases from J, with 14 bases between. The CDR3 loop spans 13 amino acids. The germline CDR1 and CDR2 sequences are LNHDA and SQIVND (reference sequence). The DNA for the CDR3 is TGTGCCAGTAGTCCGGGAACGGGCAGTGAGCAGTTCTTC. It translates to CASSPGTGSEQFF.

J is TRBJ1-4 and V is TRBV6-5; 9 positions agree with TRBD1. Trimming took 8 bases from V and 8 from J; bases not matched to a gene: 3. Germline lookup yields CDR1 MNHEY and CDR2 SVGAGI. The CDR3 spans 12 residues. CDR3 region: CASGTGREKLFF. CDR3 in DNA: TGTGCCAGCGGGACAGGGAGGGAAAAACTGTTTTTT.

As for this clone: Additional DNA sequences in this sample encode the identical CDR3. The V gene is TRBV13, the J gene TRBJ1-1; D unclear. Germline V gene lookup returns CDR1 PRHDT and CDR2 FYEKMQ (reference sequence). V was pared by 4 bases and J by 2 bases, with 8 bases between. The CDR3 covers 13 residues. CDR3 protein: CASSSTGNTEAFF. The CDR3 DNA reads TGTGCCAGCAGCTCGACGGGAAACACTGAAGCTTTCTTT.

The rearrangement links TRBV27 to TRBJ1-2; D gene uncertain. This CDR3 region has 14 residues. Trimming cost V 5 bases and J 8 bases, with 18 bases left between them. Germline V gene lookup returns CDR1 MNHEY and CDR2 SMNVEV (reference sequence). The CDR3 sequence is CASSTSAGGSGYTF. The CDR3 region has the DNA TGTGCCAGCAGTACGAGTGCAGGAGGGAGCGGCTACACCTTC.

This chain uses TRBV10-2 with TRBJ2-7, with D possibly TRBD1 on 5 matching bases. Trimming pared 0 bases from V and 0 bases from J, leaving 9 bases between. CDR3 length equals 15 residues. CDR1 is WSHSY and CDR2 is SAAADI in the germline V gene. CDR3 amino acids: CASSESPTVSYEQYF. CDR3 DNA: TGCGCCAGCAGTGAGTCGCCGACAGTCTCCTACGAGCAGTACTTC.

The CDR3 DNA follows: TGCAGCGTTGGGTCCTCAGCGAGAGCTTTCTTT. It translates to CSVGSSARAFF. The chain combines TRBV29-1 with TRBJ1-1; no clear D. Germline CDR1 and CDR2: SQVTM and ANQGSEA. Trimming took off 4 bases at V and 10 bases at J, with 13 bases between the two ends. The CDR3 is 11 residues long.

In its sample, this clone was seen once. The chain links TRBV10-3 to TRBJ2-5, with 9 bases aligning to TRBD2. With V trimmed by 0 bases and J by 3 bases, 5 bases remained unmatched. From germline, CDR1 is ENHRY and CDR2 SYGVKD. The CDR3 covers 16 residues. CDR3 in amino acids: CAISESLAGAKETQYF. In nucleotides, the CDR3 is TGTGCCATCAGTGAGTCCTTAGCGGGGGCCAAAGAGACCCAGTACTTC.

This chain links TRBV6-1 with TRBJ2-5; the D gene is possibly TRBD2 (5 bases). Deletions cut 4 bases from V and 4 bases from J, with 19 bases between. Germline CDR1 MNHNS, CDR2 SASEGT. The CDR3 is 16 amino acids. The CDR3 loop reads CASSAQWTSSLETQYF. The CDR3 DNA sequence: TGTGCCAGCAGTGCCCAGTGGACTTCGAGTTTAGAGACCCAGTACTTC.

The rearrangement joins TRBV18 to TRBJ1-1; a possible D gene is TRBD1 (6 bases). The CDR3 consists of 15 residues. The ends were cut back, 3 bases at V and 3 bases at J, with 14 bases in the middle. The V gene's germline CDR1 is KGHSH and CDR2 LQKENI. The CDR3, as DNA: TGTGCCAGCTCACCTGAACAGGGTTCGGACACTGAAGCTTTCTTT. This codes for CASSPEQGSDTEAFF.

V usage is TRBV3-1 (or the pseudogene TRBV3-2) and J usage is TRBJ2-5; TRBD1 agrees at 8 bases. This CDR3 is 17 amino acids long. Germline CDR1 is LGHDT and CDR2 is YNNKEL (reference sequence). V was pared by 1 base and J by 5 bases, with 12 bases of the junction left unmatched. CDR3: CASSQGLGRGRMETQYF. CDR3 DNA sequence: TGTGCCAGCAGCCAAGGGTTAGGCAGGGGGCGCATGGAGACCCAGTACTTC.

The chain uses TRBV30 and TRBJ1-1; D remains ambiguous. Looked up from germline, CDR1 is GTSNPN and CDR2 is SVGIG (reference sequence). V dropped 0 bases and J dropped 9 bases, with 11 bases sitting between them. CDR3 length: 12 amino acids. The CDR3 region is CAWSVEDVKAFF. CDR3 DNA: TGTGCCTGGAGTGTGGAGGACGTTAAAGCTTTCTTT.

The chain recombines TRBV19 with TRBJ2-1; no definite D call. Germline V CDR1 and CDR2: LNHDA, SQIVND (reference sequence). V was shortened by 4 bases and J by 0 bases, with 7 bases between the two germline ends. This CDR3 spans 14 amino acids. The CDR3 sequence is CASSSGLSYNEQFF. The CDR3 coding sequence is TGTGCCAGTAGTAGCGGTCTCTCCTACAATGAGCAGTTCTTC.

The table lists this clone with a count of one. V gene TRBV5-1 combines with J gene TRBJ1-2; D might be TRBD1 (6 bases). V lost 3 bases and J 3 bases, leaving 15 bases between the germline ends. Germline V gene data show CDR1 as SGHRS and CDR2 as YFSETQ. The CDR3 has 15 residues. In nucleotides, the CDR3 is TGCGCCAGCAGCTCCTACTCAGGGGTGGACTATGGCTACACCTTC. This translates into CASSSYSGVDYGYTF.